This entry is about one T cell receptor (beta chain). The data were taken from a study of blood T cell repertoires in COVID-19. In the study overall: Specimens from acute and convalescent COVID-19 originated in the United States, Italy and Spain. PBMCs, B-cell-depleted T cells, or T cells were the source of the cDNA or gDNA that made up the material.

Trimming took 4 bases from V and 2 from J; bases not matched to a gene: 5. From germline, CDR1 is MNHEY and CDR2 SVGEGT. The CDR3 sequence is 16 residues long. Study processing details: Cell counts per sample came from amplifying reference gene primers. Sequencing used immunoSEQ multiplex PCR; TCRdb keeps in-frame clones, though not all of them. V and J calls and clone size are those listed in that table; D and trimming were worked out from the DNA. The sample has 120,000 to 150,000 clones; around three quarters are singletons. This receptor was taken from a man aged 55-75 years with acute or convalescent COVID-19. The V call is TRBV6-2 or TRBV6-3, the J call TRBJ2-3, with TRBD1 matching over 11 bases. The sequenced material came from peripheral blood. In nucleotides, the CDR3 is TGTGCCAGCAGTTTCGGACAGGGGGCGCCCACAGATACGCAGTATTTT. Translated, it gives CASSFGQGAPTDTQYF.